These 27 T cell receptor beta chains were sequenced from one sample in a study of T cell repertoires in cytomegalovirus infection. TCRdb used MiXCR to reprocess the reads, holding one entry per CDR3 protein. The profile shows just under 300,000 distinct CDR3 sequences, about 9.1% of them singletons. Input material: PBMCs. These receptors all stem from a human donor in good health (CMV status not recorded). Some clones in this sample may be carry-over from other donors' samples.

Ten or more counts support this clonotype. The CDR3 sequence is CASSRRGPLSYNEQFF. Here the CDR3 DNA reads TGTGCCAGCAGCCGCAGGGGGCCACTCTCCTACAATGAGCAGTTCTTC. The chain combines TRBV7-6 with TRBJ2-1; 8 bases agree with TRBD1. The CDR3 has 16 residues. The trim removed 5 bases at V and 0 bases at J, leaving 6 bases unmatched. Per the germline V gene, CDR1 is SGHVS and CDR2 is FNYEAQ.

By share, this clonotype ranks as medium-sized. The gene calls are TRBV7-8 and TRBJ2-7, with D perhaps matching TRBD1 (6 bases). Trimming pared 5 bases from V and 6 bases from J, leaving 14 bases between. CDR1 is SGHVS and CDR2 is FQNEAQ in the germline V gene. This CDR3 comprises 13 residues. CDR3 DNA: TGTGCCAGCAGCCAGTCACAGGGTAGCGAGCAGTACGTC. This translates into CASSQSQGSEQYV.

This clonotype was detected only a few times. The chain joins TRBV25-1 to TRBJ1-3, with D maybe TRBD1 (6 bases). V lost 6 bases, J lost 0 bases, and 15 bases lay in between. The CDR3 runs to 16 residues. The germline CDR1 and CDR2 sequences are MGHDK and SYGVNS. The CDR3 reads CASSVAGARSGNTIYF. In DNA form, the CDR3 reads TGTGCCAGCAGCGTTGCAGGGGCCCGCTCTGGAAACACCATATATTTT.

This clonotype has ten or more counts. The V call is TRBV9, the J call TRBJ2-5; 7 nucleotides match TRBD1. The length of the CDR3 is 15 residues. Germline assignment: CDR1 SGDLS and CDR2 YYNGEE. Germline trimming cut 0 bases from V and 2 bases from J; bases unmatched to any gene: 4. The CDR3 DNA reads as TGTGCCAGCAGCGTAGCCGGGACAGAGCAAGAGACCCAGTACTTC. Its translation is CASSVAGTEQETQYF.

This clonotype was seen repeatedly, ten times or more. The DNA is left out, because the CDR3 cannot be placed on it with certainty; the CDR3 is given as TCRdb lists it. The chain is built from TRBV6-2 or TRBV6-3 and TRBJ1-5; the DNA was not compared with TRBD1, the D call given in the table. The CDR3 totals 16 residues, both ends included. Germline CDR1 MNHEY, CDR2 SVGEGT. CDR3 residues: CASSSSDRVLGQPQHF.

This clonotype came up a few times. The V call is TRBV7-9, the J call TRBJ2-3; a possible D gene is TRBD1 (6 bases). Germline assignment: CDR1 SEHNR and CDR2 FQNEAQ (reference sequence). CDR3 length: 14 residues. Trimming took 6 bases from V and 3 from J, leaving 13 bases between them. For the CDR3, the DNA is TGTGCCAGCAGTTGGCGAACAGGGACAGATACGCAGTATTTT. Translated, it gives CASSWRTGTDTQYF.

This clonotype was observed at least ten times. The chain combines TRBV7-2 with TRBJ2-2, with D possibly TRBD2 on 5 matching bases. Germline CDR1 is SGHTA and CDR2 is FQGNSA. Deletions cut 5 bases from V and 4 bases from J, with 11 bases between. There are 14 residues in the CDR3. The DNA of the CDR3 is TGTGCCAGCAGCCGGACCGAGGGCACCGGGGAGCTGTTTTTT. Translated, it gives CASSRTEGTGELFF.

This clonotype came up many times. The chain combines TRBV7-2 with TRBJ2-3; TRBD1 aligns across 8 bases. Unmatched junction bases numbered 3, after V lost 3 bases and J lost 1 base. Germline-derived CDR1 and CDR2 are SGHTA and FQGNSA. The CDR3 sequence is 15 residues long. CDR3 region: CASSLRGQGTDTQYF. CDR3 DNA sequence: TGTGCCAGCAGCTTGCGGGGACAGGGCACAGATACGCAGTATTTT.

In this sample, this clonotype turned up many times. The rearrangement uses TRBV7-9 and TRBJ2-6, with 11 bases that match TRBD1. The CDR3 has 16 amino acids. The germline gives CDR1 SEHNR, CDR2 FQNEAQ (reference sequence). The trim removed 8 bases at V and 3 bases at J, leaving 6 bases unmatched. CDR3 sequence (DNA): TGTGCCAGCGACCCGGGACAGGGGGTTGGGGCCAACGTCCTGACTTTC. This sequence encodes CASDPGQGVGANVLTF.

This chain links TRBV3-1 with TRBJ2-2, with D uncertain. The V end was cut by 1 base, the J end by 0 bases, with 12 bases between. The CDR3 has 17 residues. Per the germline V gene, CDR1 is LGHDT and CDR2 is YNNKEL (reference sequence). The CDR3 sequence: CASSQAGRIANTGELFF. CDR3 nucleotide sequence: TGTGCCAGCAGCCAAGCCGGGCGGATCGCGAACACCGGGGAGCTGTTTTTT.

The V and J genes are TRBV29-1 and TRBJ2-3; 9 bases are shared with TRBD1. The CDR3 is 15 residues long. CDR1 is SQVTM, CDR2 ANQGSEA, per germline. Trimming took 5 bases from V and 3 from J; bases not matched to a gene: 9. The CDR3 here is CSVPRTGESTDTQYF. The CDR3 DNA is TGCAGCGTTCCCCGGACAGGGGAGTCGACAGATACGCAGTATTTT.

This clonotype was detected ten times or more. The CDR3 DNA is TGTGCCAGCAGGGCCTCTGGCAGGGATGAGCAGTACGTC. Residues: CASRASGRDEQYV. The V gene is TRBV28, the J gene TRBJ2-7, with D maybe TRBD1 (5 bases). This CDR3 has 13 amino acids. Germline CDR1 MDHEN, CDR2 SYDVKM. V lost 6 bases to trimming and J lost 7 bases, with 16 bases between them.

The V gene is TRBV4-1, the J gene TRBJ2-7; 9 positions match TRBD1. With V trimmed by 0 bases and J by 3 bases, 6 bases remained unmatched. In germline, CDR1 is MGHRA, CDR2 YSYEKL. The length of the CDR3 is 16 residues. This chain's CDR3 is CASSQEPGQGNYEQYF. The CDR3 DNA follows: TGCGCCAGCAGCCAAGAACCGGGACAGGGCAACTACGAGCAGTACTTC.

There are a few counts of this clonotype. The V gene is TRBV20-1, the J gene TRBJ2-3; 7 positions agree with TRBD2. Trimming at V came to 6 bases and at J to 0 bases, leaving 6 bases not matched to a gene. CDR1 is DFQATT and CDR2 is SNEGSKA in the germline V gene (reference sequence). CDR3 length: 14 amino acids. The CDR3 is CSAKGGISTDTQYF. In nucleotides, the CDR3 is TGCAGTGCCAAGGGAGGGATTAGCACAGATACGCAGTATTTT.

This clonotype was picked up many times. This chain uses TRBV20-1 with TRBJ1-1; D gene ambiguous. CDR3 length: 14 residues. The germline gives CDR1 DFQATT, CDR2 SNEGSKA (reference sequence). The CDR3 region has the DNA TGCAGCGTGAAAGGGAACACTCGGAGCATTGAAGCTTTCTTT. Residues: CSVKGNTRSIEAFF.

There are many counts of this clonotype. The chain combines TRBV7-2 with TRBJ2-5, with TRBD2 matching 11 bases. This CDR3 spans 16 amino acids. Germline CDR1 reads SGHTA; CDR2 reads FQGNSA. Trimming cost V 6 bases and J 0 bases; bases outside gene matches: 6. The chain's CDR3 is CASSLHSGGDQETQYF. As DNA, the CDR3 is TGTGCCAGCAGTTTACATAGCGGGGGGGACCAAGAGACCCAGTACTTC.

This clonotype has ten or more counts. The rearrangement links TRBV4-3 to TRBJ2-1, with 14 bases matching TRBD2. V lost 1 base and J lost 7; bases outside the gene matches: 3. Germline V gene lookup returns CDR1 LGHNA and CDR2 YSLEER. The CDR3 is 16 residues long. The CDR3 coding sequence is TGCGCCAGCAGCCAAGGACTAGCGGGGGGGCAAAATGAGCAGTTCTTC. Residues: CASSQGLAGGQNEQFF.

The chain combines TRBV14 with TRBJ2-2; TRBD1 or TRBD2 may be the D gene (5 bases each). Germline lookup yields CDR1 SGHDN and CDR2 FVKESK. With 1 base removed from V and 6 bases from J, the gap between germline ends came to 12 bases. The CDR3 is 15 residues long. The CDR3 coding sequence is TGTGCCAGCAGCCAAGCCCGGGGACGGGCCGGGGAGCTGTTTTTT. Encoded protein: CASSQARGRAGELFF.

This clonotype has ten or more counts. The V gene is TRBV29-1, the J gene TRBJ1-5; 7 positions agree with TRBD1. The CDR3 has 12 amino acids. V lost 4 bases and J lost 6; bases outside the gene matches: 3. CDR1 is SQVTM, CDR2 ANQGSEA, per germline. CDR3 sequence (DNA): TGCAGCGTTGGACAGGGTACTCAGCCCCAGCATTTT. Protein: CSVGQGTQPQHF.

The genes are TRBV25-1 and TRBJ2-7, with D hard to call. The germline gives CDR1 MGHDK, CDR2 SYGVNS. This CDR3 comprises 10 residues. V was trimmed by 8 bases and J by 5 bases, leaving 7 bases between them. The CDR3 loop is CASARDEQYV. The DNA of the CDR3 is TGTGCCAGCGCCCGAGACGAGCAGTACGTC.

Ten or more counts support this clonotype. The chain couples TRBV7-9 to TRBJ2-1; 8 bases map to TRBD2. The CDR3 has 15 residues. Losses at the gene ends were 4 bases for V and 0 bases for J; bases not matched to a gene: 2. CDR1 SEHNR and CDR2 FQNEAQ come from the germline V gene (reference sequence). CDR3 DNA: TGTGCCAGCAGCTCCACTAGCGGCTCCTACAATGAGCAGTTCTTC. This encodes CASSSTSGSYNEQFF.

This clonotype has ten or more counts. V and J are TRBV5-1 and TRBJ2-3; no definite D call. Germline V gives CDR1 SGHRS, CDR2 YFSETQ. This CDR3 comprises 13 residues. Trimming pared 3 bases from V and 2 bases from J, leaving 7 bases between. The chain's CDR3 is CASSSTTTDTQYF. The CDR3 DNA follows: TGCGCCAGCAGCTCCACCACCACAGATACGCAGTATTTT. The full variable domain, its missing parts supplied by reference TRBV5-1 and TRBJ2-3, is KAGVTQTPRYLIKTRGQQVTLSCSPISGHRSVSWYQQTPGQGLQFLFEYFSETQRNKGNFPGRFSGRQFSNSRSEMNVSTLELGDSALYLCASSSTTTDTQYFGPGTRLTVL.

In this sample, this clonotype turned up once. The chain is built from TRBV7-8 and TRBJ2-2; D is undetermined. V was shortened by 3 bases and J by 0 bases, with 8 bases between the two germline ends. This CDR3 comprises 15 residues. Germline CDR1 is SGHVS and CDR2 is FQNEAQ. CDR3 residues: CASSFVNPNTGELFF. The CDR3 DNA sequence: TGTGCCAGCAGCTTTGTGAATCCGAACACCGGGGAGCTGTTTTTT. Looking up the rest from reference TRBV7-8 and TRBJ2-2 gives the full variable domain: GAGVSQSPRYKVAKRGQDVALRCDPISGHVSLFWYQQALGQGPEFLTYFQNEAQLDKSGLPSDRFFAERPEGSVSTLKIQRTQQEDSAVYLCASSFVNPNTGELFFGEGSRLTVL.

This clonotype has a single count. The chain employs TRBV5-5 and TRBJ1-1; no clear D. The CDR3 runs to 13 residues. The germline CDR1 and CDR2 sequences are SGHKS and YYEKEE (reference sequence). V lost 1 base to trimming and J lost 3 bases, with 7 bases between them. The CDR3 coding sequence is TGTGCCAGCAGCTTGACGTCGGACACTGAAGCTTTCTTT. This codes for CASSLTSDTEAFF.

This clonotype was recorded many times. V and J are TRBV5-6 and TRBJ2-7, with D possibly being TRBD1 (6 bases). CDR3 size: 13 residues. V lost 2 bases and J lost 9, with 15 bases in between. CDR1 SGHDT and CDR2 YYEEEE come from the germline V gene. The CDR3 is CASSFGGRLGQYV. The DNA for the CDR3 is TGTGCCAGCAGCTTTGGGGGCCGCTTAGGGCAGTACGTC.

The V and J genes are TRBV3-1 and TRBJ2-2, with 9 bases lining up with TRBD1. Trimming took 3 bases from V and 4 from J; bases not matched to a gene: 9. Germline CDR1 LGHDT, CDR2 YNNKEL (reference sequence). This CDR3 spans 17 amino acids. The CDR3 reads CASSQRVTGQGTGELFF. The CDR3 nucleotides read TGTGCCAGCAGCCAGAGGGTAACGGGACAGGGCACCGGGGAGCTGTTTTTT.

This clonotype has more than one count but fewer than ten. The chain has TRBV20-1 and TRBJ2-5; maybe TRBD1 (6 bases). This CDR3 contains 14 residues. CDR1 is DFQATT, CDR2 SNEGSKA, per germline (reference sequence). Trimming stripped 4 bases from V and 3 bases from J, with 15 bases between. This CDR3 reads CSAIQGIFEETQYF. CDR3 nucleotides: TGCAGTGCTATTCAGGGGATTTTTGAAGAGACCCAGTACTTC.